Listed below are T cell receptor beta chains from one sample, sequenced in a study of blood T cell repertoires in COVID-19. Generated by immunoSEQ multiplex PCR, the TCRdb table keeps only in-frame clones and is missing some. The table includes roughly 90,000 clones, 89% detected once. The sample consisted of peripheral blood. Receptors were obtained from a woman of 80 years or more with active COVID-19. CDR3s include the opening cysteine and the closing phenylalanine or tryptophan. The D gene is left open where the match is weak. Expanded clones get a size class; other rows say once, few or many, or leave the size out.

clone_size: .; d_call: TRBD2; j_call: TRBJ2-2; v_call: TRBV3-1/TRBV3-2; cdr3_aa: CASSLGLAMTGELFF; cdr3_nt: TGTGCCAGCAGCCTGGGACTAGCTATGACCGGGGAGCTGTTTTTT
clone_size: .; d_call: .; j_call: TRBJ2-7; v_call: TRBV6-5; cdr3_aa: CASRGADSYEQYF; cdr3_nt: TGTGCCAGCAGAGGGGCAGACTCCTACGAGCAGTACTTC
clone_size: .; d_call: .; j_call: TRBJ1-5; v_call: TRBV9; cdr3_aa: CASSVEGSNQPQHF; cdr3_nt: TGTGCCAGCAGCGTAGAGGGGTCGAATCAGCCCCAGCATTTT
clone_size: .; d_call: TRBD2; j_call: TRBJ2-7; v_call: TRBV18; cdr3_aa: CASSPLKPVRLAEKYEQYF; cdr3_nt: TGTGCCAGCTCACCATTAAAGCCCGTGAGACTAGCGGAAAAGTACGAGCAGTACTTC
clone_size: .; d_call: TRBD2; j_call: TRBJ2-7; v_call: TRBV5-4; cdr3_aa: CASSLETGGRAYEQYF; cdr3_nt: TGTGCCAGCAGCTTGGAAACGGGAGGAAGGGCCTACGAGCAGTACTTC
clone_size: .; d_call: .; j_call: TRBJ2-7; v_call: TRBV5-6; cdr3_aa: CASSPLRWLDHEQYF; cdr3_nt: TGTGCCAGCAGCCCCCTGCGGTGGCTTGATCACGAGCAGTACTTC
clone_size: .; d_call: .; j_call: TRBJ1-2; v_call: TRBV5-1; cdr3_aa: CASSFTGNYGYTF; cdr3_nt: TGCGCCAGCAGCTTTACAGGGAACTATGGCTACACCTTC
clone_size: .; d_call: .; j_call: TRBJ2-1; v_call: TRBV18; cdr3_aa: CASSPQGHSANEQFF; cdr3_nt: TGTGCCAGCTCACCGCAGGGACATTCCGCCAATGAGCAGTTCTTC
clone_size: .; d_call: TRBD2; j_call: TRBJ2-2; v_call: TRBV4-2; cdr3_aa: CASSQTTGTSYGGELFF; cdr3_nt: TGTGCCAGCAGCCAGACAACCGGGACTAGCTACGGGGGGGAGCTGTTTTTT
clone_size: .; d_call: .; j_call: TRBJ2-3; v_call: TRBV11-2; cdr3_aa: CASSSLGVAVTDTQYF; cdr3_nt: TGTGCCAGCAGCTCCCTCGGAGTAGCCGTCACAGATACGCAGTATTTT
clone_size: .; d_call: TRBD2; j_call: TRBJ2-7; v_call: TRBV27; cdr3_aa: CASSLMASGSYEQYF; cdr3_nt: TGTGCCAGCAGTTTAATGGCTAGCGGGTCATACGAGCAGTACTTC
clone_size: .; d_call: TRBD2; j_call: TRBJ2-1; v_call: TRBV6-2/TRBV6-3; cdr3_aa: CASSLPGGYNEQFF; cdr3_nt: TGTGCCAGCAGTCTCCCGGGAGGGTACAATGAGCAGTTCTTC
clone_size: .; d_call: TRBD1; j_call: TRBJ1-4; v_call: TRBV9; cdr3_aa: CASSPTGDGFEKLFF; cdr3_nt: TGTGCCAGCAGCCCGACAGGGGACGGATTCGAAAAACTGTTTTTT
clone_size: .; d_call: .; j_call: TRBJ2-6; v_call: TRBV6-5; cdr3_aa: CASSHRASGANVLTF; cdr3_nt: TGTGCCAGCAGCCACAGGGCTTCTGGGGCCAACGTCCTGACTTTC
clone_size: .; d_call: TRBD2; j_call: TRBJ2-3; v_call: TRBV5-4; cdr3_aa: CASYQRGYSTDTQYF; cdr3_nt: TGTGCCAGCTATCAGCGGGGGTATAGCACAGATACGCAGTATTTT
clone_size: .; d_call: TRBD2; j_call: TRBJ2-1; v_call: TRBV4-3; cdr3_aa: CASSQGPGGTPSYNEQFF; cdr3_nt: TGCGCCAGCAGCCAAGGGCCGGGGGGGACCCCCTCCTACAATGAGCAGTTCTTC
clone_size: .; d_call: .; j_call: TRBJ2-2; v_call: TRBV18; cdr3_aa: CASSPIRGSMNTGELFF; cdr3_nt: TGTGCCAGCTCACCAATTAGAGGGAGTATGAACACCGGGGAGCTGTTTTTT
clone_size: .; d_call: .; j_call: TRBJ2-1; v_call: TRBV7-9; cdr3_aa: CAPEGLYNEQFF; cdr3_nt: TGTGCCCCCGAGGGACTGTACAATGAGCAGTTCTTC
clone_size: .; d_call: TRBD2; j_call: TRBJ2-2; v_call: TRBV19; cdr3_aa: CASSSGVGQGGSTGELFF; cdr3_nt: TGTGCCAGTAGTTCAGGAGTTGGGCAGGGAGGGTCCACCGGGGAGCTGTTTTTT
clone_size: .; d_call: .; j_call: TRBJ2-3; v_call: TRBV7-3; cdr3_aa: CASSLFPPGFSPDTQYF; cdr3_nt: TGTGCCAGCAGCTTATTCCCCCCAGGCTTTAGTCCAGATACGCAGTATTTT
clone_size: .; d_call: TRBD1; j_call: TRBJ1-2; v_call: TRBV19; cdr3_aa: CASSAQGAGGYGYTF; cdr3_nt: TGTGCCAGTAGTGCACAGGGGGCTGGTGGCTATGGCTACACCTTC
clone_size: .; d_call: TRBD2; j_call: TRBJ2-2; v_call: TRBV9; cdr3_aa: CASSDSSGGRAFGGELFF; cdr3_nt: TGTGCCAGCAGCGACAGTTCTGGCGGGAGGGCCTTTGGCGGGGAGCTGTTTTTT
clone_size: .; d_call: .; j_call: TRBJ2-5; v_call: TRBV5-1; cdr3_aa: CASAREAQETQYF; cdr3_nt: TGCGCCAGCGCCCGTGAGGCTCAAGAGACCCAGTACTTC
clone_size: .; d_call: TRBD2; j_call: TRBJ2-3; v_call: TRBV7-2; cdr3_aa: CASSSGTIAQYF; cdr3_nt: TGTGCCAGCAGCTCCGGGACTATAGCGCAGTATTTT
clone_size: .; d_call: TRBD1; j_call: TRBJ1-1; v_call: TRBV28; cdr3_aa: CASSLSAGGAFF; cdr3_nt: TGTGCCAGCAGTTTATCAGCAGGGGGAGCTTTCTTT
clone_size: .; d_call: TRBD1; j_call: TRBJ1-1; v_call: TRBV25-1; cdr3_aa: CASSPPRGLDTEAFF; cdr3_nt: TGTGCCAGCAGTCCACCCAGGGGGCTGGACACTGAAGCTTTCTTT
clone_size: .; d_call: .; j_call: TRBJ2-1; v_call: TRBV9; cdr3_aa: CASSVESPGSSYNEQFF; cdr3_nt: TGTGCCAGCAGCGTAGAATCTCCGGGGAGCTCCTACAATGAGCAGTTCTTC
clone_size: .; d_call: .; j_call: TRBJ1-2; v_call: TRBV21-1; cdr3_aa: CASSLGQTYGYTF; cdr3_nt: TGTGCCAGCAGTTTGGGACAGACCTATGGCTACACCTTC
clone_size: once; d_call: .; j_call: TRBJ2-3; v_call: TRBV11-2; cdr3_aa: CASSLDVAGTQYF; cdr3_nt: TGTGCCAGCAGCTTAGATGTGGCAGGGACGCAGTATTTT
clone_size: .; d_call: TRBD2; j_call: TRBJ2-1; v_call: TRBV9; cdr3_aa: CASSAVLAGAGNEQFF; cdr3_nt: TGTGCCAGCAGCGCCGTACTAGCGGGAGCCGGGAATGAGCAGTTCTTC
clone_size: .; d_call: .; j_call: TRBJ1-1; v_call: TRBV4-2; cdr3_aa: CASSPLGSTNTEAFF; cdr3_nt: TGTGCCAGCAGCCCCCTAGGCAGTACGAACACTGAAGCTTTCTTT
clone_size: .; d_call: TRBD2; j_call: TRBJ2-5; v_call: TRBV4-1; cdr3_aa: CASSQGVRAGEETQYF; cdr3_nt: TGCGCCAGCAGCCAAGGCGTACGGGCGGGAGAAGAGACCCAGTACTTC
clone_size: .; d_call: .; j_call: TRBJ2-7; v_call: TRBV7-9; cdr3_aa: CASSSGQPEEQYF; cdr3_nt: TGTGCCAGCAGTTCTGGACAGCCCGAAGAGCAGTACTTC
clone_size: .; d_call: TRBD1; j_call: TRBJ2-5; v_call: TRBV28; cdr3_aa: CASSPELWDRAKGETQYF; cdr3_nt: TGTGCCAGCAGCCCGGAGTTATGGGACAGGGCGAAGGGGGAGACCCAGTACTTC
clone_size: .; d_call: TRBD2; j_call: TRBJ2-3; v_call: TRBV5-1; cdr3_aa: CASSLASLADTDTQYF; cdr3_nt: TGCGCCAGCAGCTTGGCATCGCTAGCGGACACAGATACGCAGTATTTT
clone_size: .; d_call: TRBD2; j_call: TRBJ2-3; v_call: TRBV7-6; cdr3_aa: CASSGTSGEFDTQYF; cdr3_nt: TGTGCCAGCAGCGGAACTAGCGGGGAGTTTGATACGCAGTATTTT
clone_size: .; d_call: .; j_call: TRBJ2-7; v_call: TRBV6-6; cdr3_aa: CASSSGSRYEQYF; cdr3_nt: TGTGCCAGCAGCAGCGGTTCTCGCTACGAGCAGTACTTC
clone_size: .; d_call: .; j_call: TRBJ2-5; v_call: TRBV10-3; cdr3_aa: CAISDTRASRGRFQETQYF; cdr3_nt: TGTGCCATCAGCGATACTAGGGCTAGCAGGGGAAGATTCCAAGAGACCCAGTACTTC
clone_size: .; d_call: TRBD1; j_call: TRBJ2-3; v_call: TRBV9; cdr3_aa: CASSVDNRGSTDTQYF; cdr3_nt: TGTGCCAGCAGCGTAGATAACAGGGGGAGCACAGATACGCAGTATTTT
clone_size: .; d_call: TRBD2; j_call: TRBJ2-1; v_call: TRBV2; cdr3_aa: CASSAHPGTSVSEQFF; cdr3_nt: TGTGCCAGCAGCGCCCACCCCGGGACTAGCGTTAGTGAGCAGTTCTTC
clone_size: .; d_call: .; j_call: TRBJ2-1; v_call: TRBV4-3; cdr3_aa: CASSQDQSFNEQFF; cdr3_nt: TGCGCCAGCAGCCAAGATCAGTCATTCAATGAGCAGTTCTTC
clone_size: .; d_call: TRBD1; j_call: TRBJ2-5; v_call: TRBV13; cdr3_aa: CASSSSSLTGEETQYF; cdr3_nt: TGTGCCAGCAGCTCGAGTTCCCTGACAGGGGAGGAGACCCAGTACTTC
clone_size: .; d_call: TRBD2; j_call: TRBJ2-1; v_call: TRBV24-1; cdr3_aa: CATSDPGTSGNNEQFF; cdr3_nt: TGTGCCACCAGTGATCCCGGGACTAGCGGAAACAATGAGCAGTTCTTC